The 3 T cell receptor beta chains below were found in one sample sequenced in a study of blood T cell repertoires in COVID-19. Sequenced by immunoSEQ multiplex PCR; TCRdb stores in-frame clones only, minus some. The sample carries 100,000 to 150,000 clones, more than 70% recorded once. Input material: peripheral blood. These receptors originate from an elderly woman with COVID-19, enrolled during active disease.

The rearrangement joins TRBV6-5 to TRBJ2-2; weak D call: TRBD1 (6 bases). There are 14 residues in the CDR3. Trimming shortened V by 6 bases and J by 6 bases, and 14 bases separated the two germline ends. Germline values: CDR1 MNHEY, CDR2 SVGAGI. The CDR3 nucleotides read TGTGCCAGCAGCCTGAACAGGGCGGCCGGGGAGCTGTTTTTT. Translation gives CASSLNRAAGELFF.

The rearrangement joins TRBV5-1 to TRBJ2-1; maybe TRBD1 (5 bases). The CDR3 is 14 residues long. The germline V gene has CDR1 SGHRS and CDR2 YFSETQ. With 4 bases removed from V and 2 bases from J, the gap between germline ends came to 10 bases. The CDR3 DNA is TGCGCCAGCAGCCTACAGGAGACCTACAATGAGCAGTTCTTC. It specifies CASSLQETYNEQFF.

This chain links TRBV12-3 or TRBV12-4 with TRBJ2-7; 7 bases are shared with TRBD2. With 5 bases clipped from V and 7 bases from J, the junction kept 5 bases outside the gene matches. The CDR3 length is 12 residues. The CDR3 sequence is CASSRIGGEQYF. CDR3 bases: TGTGCCAGCAGTCGTATCGGGGGGGAGCAGTACTTC.